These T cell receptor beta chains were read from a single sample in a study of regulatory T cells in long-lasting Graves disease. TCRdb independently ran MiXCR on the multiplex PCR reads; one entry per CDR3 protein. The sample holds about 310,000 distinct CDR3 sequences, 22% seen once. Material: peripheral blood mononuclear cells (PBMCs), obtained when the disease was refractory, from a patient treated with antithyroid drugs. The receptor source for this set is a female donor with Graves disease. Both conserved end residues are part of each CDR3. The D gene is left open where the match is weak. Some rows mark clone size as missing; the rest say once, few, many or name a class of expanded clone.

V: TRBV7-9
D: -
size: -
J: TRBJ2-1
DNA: TGTGCCAGCACGGTAGGGGGAGCGACCCATGAGCAGTTCTTC
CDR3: CASTVGGATHEQFF

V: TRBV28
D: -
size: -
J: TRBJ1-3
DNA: TGTGCCTGTTCCGCAGGGGTCTACTCTGGAAACACCATATATTTT
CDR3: CACSAGVYSGNTIYF

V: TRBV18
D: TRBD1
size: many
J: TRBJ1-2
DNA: TGTGCCAGCTCAACCGGGGACAGGGCCCTATATGGCTACACCTTC
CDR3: CASSTGDRALYGYTF

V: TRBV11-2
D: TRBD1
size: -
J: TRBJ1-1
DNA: TGTGCCAGCAGCCATCTACCCTGGGACAGGTTGCGACTCTTT
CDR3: CASSHLPWDRLRLF

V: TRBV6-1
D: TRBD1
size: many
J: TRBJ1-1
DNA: TGTGCCAGCAGTCAACGGACAGGGTACATGAACACTGAAGCTTTCTTT
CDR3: CASSQRTGYMNTEAFF

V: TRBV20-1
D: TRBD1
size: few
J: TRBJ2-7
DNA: TGCAGTGCTCACCATCCCTTGGTCGGGACAGGCTACGAGCAGTACTTC
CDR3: CSAHHPLVGTGYEQYF

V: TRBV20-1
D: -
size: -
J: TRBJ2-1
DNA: TGCAGTGCCCCGGCCGGGAAAACGTCCCTGTACAATGAGCAGTTCTTC
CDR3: CSAPAGKTSLYNEQFF

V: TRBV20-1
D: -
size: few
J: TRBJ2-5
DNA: TGCAGTGGGATAGGAGGGGGGAGGCAAGAGACCCAGTACTTC
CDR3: CSGIGGGRQETQYF

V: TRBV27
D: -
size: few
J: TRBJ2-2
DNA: TGTGCCAGCAGGGTACTCACCGGGGAGCTGTTTTTT
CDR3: CASRVLTGELFF

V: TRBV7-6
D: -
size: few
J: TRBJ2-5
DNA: TGTGCCAGCAGCTTATTTCAGGGGACGGTTGAGACCCAGTACTTC
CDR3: CASSLFQGTVETQYF

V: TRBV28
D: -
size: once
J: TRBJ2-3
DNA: TGTGCCAGCAGCCAGGACGGATACACAGATACGCAGTATTTT
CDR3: CASSQDGYTDTQYF

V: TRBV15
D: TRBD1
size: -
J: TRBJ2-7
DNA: TGTGCCACCAGCAGTTCCAGACAGGGGACGGGCGAGCAGTACTTC
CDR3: CATSSSRQGTGEQYF

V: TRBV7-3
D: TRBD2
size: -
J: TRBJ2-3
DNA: TGTGCCAGCAGCCACGGGACTAGCTTGTATTTT
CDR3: CASSHGTSLYF

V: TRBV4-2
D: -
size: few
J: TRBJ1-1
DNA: TGTGCCAGCAGCCAAGGAGTCAGGGCGAACACTGAAGCTTTCTTT
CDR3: CASSQGVRANTEAFF

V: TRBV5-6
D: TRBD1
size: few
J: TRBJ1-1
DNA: TGTGCCAGCAGCCCCGGACAGGGGCCTATGAACACTGAAGCTTTCTTT
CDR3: CASSPGQGPMNTEAFF

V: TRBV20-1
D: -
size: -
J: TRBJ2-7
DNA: TGCAGTGCTAGGGGTGAAACCTACGAGCAGTACTTC
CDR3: CSARGETYEQYF

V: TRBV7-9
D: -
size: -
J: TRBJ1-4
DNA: TGTGCCAGCAGCTTCGGGGGGCGAGCGCTCGGTGGTGAAAAACTGTTTTTT
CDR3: CASSFGGRALGGEKLFF

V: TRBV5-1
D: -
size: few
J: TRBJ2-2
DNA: TGCGCCAGCAGCTTGGTGTGGACCGCGAACACCGGGGAGCTGTTTTTT
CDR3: CASSLVWTANTGELFF

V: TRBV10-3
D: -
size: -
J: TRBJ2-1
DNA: TGTGCCATCAGTGAGAAGAATCCCCTAGCCGAAACCTACAATGAGCAGTTCTTC
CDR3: CAISEKNPLAETYNEQFF

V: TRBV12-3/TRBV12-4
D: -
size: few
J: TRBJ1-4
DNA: TGTGCCAGCAGCCCCACCGGGCTGAATGAAAAACTGTTTTTT
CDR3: CASSPTGLNEKLFF

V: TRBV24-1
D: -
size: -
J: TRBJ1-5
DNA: TGTGCCACCAGTGGGTCAGGGCCCGATCAGCCCCAGCATTTT
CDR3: CATSGSGPDQPQHF

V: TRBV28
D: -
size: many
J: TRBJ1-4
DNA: TGTGCCAGCAGTTTTTCGTCCAGGGTCGAAAAACTGTTTTTT
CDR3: CASSFSSRVEKLFF

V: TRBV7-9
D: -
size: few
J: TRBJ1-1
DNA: TGTGCCACCCAAGAGGTGTTGGGCACTGAAGCTTTCTTT
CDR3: CATQEVLGTEAFF

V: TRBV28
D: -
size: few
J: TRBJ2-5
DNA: TGTGCCAGCGGGGCCCATCAGGGGAGCAAAGAGACCCAGTACTTC
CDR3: CASGAHQGSKETQYF

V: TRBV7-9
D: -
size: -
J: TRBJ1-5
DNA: TGTGCCAGCAGCTTAGGGCCTCAGCCCCAGCATTTT
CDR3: CASSLGPQPQHF

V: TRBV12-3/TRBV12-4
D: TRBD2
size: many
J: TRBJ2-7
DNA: TGTGCCAGCAGTTCACTAGCGGGGGATTACGAGCAGTACTTC
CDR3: CASSSLAGDYEQYF

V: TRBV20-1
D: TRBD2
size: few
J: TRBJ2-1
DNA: TGCAGTGCTAGCGATCTAGCGGGAGGGCAAAGAACCTACAATGAGCAGTTCTTC
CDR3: CSASDLAGGQRTYNEQFF

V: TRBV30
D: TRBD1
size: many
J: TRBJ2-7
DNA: TGTGCCTGGAGTGTCGGACAGGCCTGGGACGAGCAGTACTTC
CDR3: CAWSVGQAWDEQYF

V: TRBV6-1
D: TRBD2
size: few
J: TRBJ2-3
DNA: TGTGCCAGCAGTGCTGGACTAGCGACAGATACGCAGTATTTT
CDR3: CASSAGLATDTQYF

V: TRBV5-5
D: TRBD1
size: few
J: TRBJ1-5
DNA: TGTGCCAGCAGCTTGGTGCTGACAGGGCTCAATCAGCCCCAGCATTTT
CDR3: CASSLVLTGLNQPQHF

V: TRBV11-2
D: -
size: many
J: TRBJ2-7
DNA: TGTGCCAGCAGCTTAGTAGCTCACTACGAGCAGTACTTC
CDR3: CASSLVAHYEQYF

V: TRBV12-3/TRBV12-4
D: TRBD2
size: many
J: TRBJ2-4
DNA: TGTGCCAGCAGTCGTGGGGGGGAAACCAAAAACATTCAGTACTTC
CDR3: CASSRGGETKNIQYF

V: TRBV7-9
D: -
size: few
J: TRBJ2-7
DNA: TGTGCCAGCAGCTTAGTTCCAGGGGAGGTCGAGCAGTACTTC
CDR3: CASSLVPGEVEQYF

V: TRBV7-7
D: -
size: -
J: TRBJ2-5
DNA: TGTGCTAGCAGCTTAGGGTCTATCCAAGAGACCCAGTACTTC
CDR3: CASSLGSIQETQYF

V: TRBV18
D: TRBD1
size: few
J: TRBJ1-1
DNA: TGTGCCAGTCGGGACAGAGTAATGAACACTGAAGCTTTCTTT
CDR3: CASRDRVMNTEAFF

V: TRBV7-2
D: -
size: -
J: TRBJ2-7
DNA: TGTGCCACCCAAGGGGGGAGCTCCTACGAGCAGTACTTC
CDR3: CATQGGSSYEQYF